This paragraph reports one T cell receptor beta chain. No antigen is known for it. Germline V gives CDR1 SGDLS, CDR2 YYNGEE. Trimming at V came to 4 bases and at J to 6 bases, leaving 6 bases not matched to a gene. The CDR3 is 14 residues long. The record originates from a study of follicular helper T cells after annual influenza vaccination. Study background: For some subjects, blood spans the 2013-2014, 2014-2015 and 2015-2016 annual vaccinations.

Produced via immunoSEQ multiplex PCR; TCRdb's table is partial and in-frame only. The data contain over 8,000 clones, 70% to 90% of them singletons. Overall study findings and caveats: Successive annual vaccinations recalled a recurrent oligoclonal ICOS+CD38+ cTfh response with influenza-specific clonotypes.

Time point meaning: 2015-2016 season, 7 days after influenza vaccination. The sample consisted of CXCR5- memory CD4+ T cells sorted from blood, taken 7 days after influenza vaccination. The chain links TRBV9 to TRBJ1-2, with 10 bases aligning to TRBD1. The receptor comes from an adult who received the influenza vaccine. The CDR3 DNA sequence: TGTGCCAGCAGCCCAAGACAGGGGGCTGATGGCTACACCTTC. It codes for CASSPRQGADGYTF.